This passage covers 32 T cell receptor beta chains from one sample sequenced in a study of radiotherapy plus CTLA-4 blockade in lung cancer. Profiling relied on immunoSEQ multiplex PCR, and the TCRdb table lists in-frame clones only, not all of them. The table includes over 100,000 clones, roughly 77% detected once. Specimen: peripheral blood, collected from a patient treated with radiotherapy plus ipilimumab. These receptor sequences come from a human donor with non-small cell lung cancer that progressed on radiotherapy plus ipilimumab. Some clones in this sample may be carry-over from other donors' samples.

This clone came up once. The chain uses TRBV28 and TRBJ1-2, with D unresolved. Germline V CDR1 and CDR2: MDHEN, SYDVKM. The CDR3 runs 13 residues. V was pared by 4 bases and J by 3 bases, with 9 bases between. The CDR3 sequence: CASSSTDHYGYTF. For the CDR3, the DNA is TGTGCCAGCAGTTCCACAGATCACTATGGCTACACCTTC.

This clone was recorded a few times. Other DNA sequences within the sample encode an identical CDR3. The chain joins TRBV5-5 to TRBJ2-5, with D unresolved. This CDR3 spans 13 amino acids. V was pared by 0 bases and J by 1 base, with 4 bases between. Germline V lookup: CDR1 SGHKS, CDR2 YYEKEE (reference sequence). CDR3 bases: TGTGCCAGCAGCTTGGGTGGCCAAGAGACCCAGTACTTC. The encoded protein is CASSLGGQETQYF. Full variable domain (missing parts from reference TRBV5-5 and TRBJ2-5): DAGVTQSPTHLIKTRGQQVTLRCSPISGHKSVSWYQQVLGQGPQFIFQYYEKEERGRGNFPDRFSARQFPNYSSELNVNALLLGDSALYLCASSLGGQETQYFGPGTRLLVL.

CDR3 residues: CASRTRGGYTF. In DNA form, the CDR3 reads TGTGCCAGCAGGACGCGGGGAGGCTACACCTTC. V and J are TRBV6-5 and TRBJ1-2, with D uncertain. The length of the CDR3 is 11 residues. Germline V gene lookup returns CDR1 MNHEY and CDR2 SVGAGI. V dropped 6 bases and J dropped 8 bases, with 10 bases sitting between them.

This clone was seen a handful of times. The chain joins TRBV5-1 to TRBJ2-2; 11 nucleotides agree with TRBD2. Germline CDR1 is SGHRS and CDR2 is YFSETQ. J gave up 1 base and V 0 bases, and 5 bases lay outside the gene matches. The CDR3 extends over 18 amino acids. CDR3 amino acids: CASSLELAGAGNTGELFF. CDR3 coding DNA: TGCGCCAGCAGCTTGGAACTAGCGGGGGCCGGGAACACCGGGGAGCTGTTTTTT. Full variable domain (rest looked up from reference TRBV5-1 and TRBJ2-2): KAGVTQTPRYLIKTRGQQVTLSCSPISGHRSVSWYQQTPGQGLQFLFEYFSETQRNKGNFPGRFSGRQFSNSRSEMNVSTLELGDSALYLCASSLELAGAGNTGELFFGEGSRLTVL.

The gene calls are TRBV5-1 and TRBJ2-1; D gene unclear. CDR3 length equals 14 residues. Trimming cost V 0 bases and J 8 bases, with 12 bases left between them. The germline gives CDR1 SGHRS, CDR2 YFSETQ. The CDR3 protein is CASSLAQVGDEQFF. Here the CDR3 DNA reads TGCGCCAGCAGCTTGGCCCAGGTAGGCGATGAGCAGTTCTTC.

This clone appeared a few times. This chain links TRBV2 with TRBJ1-1; possible D gene TRBD1, 5 bases. Germline CDR1 reads SNHLY; CDR2 reads FYNNEI. The CDR3 runs 15 residues. Trimming shortened V by 4 bases and J by 3 bases, and 15 bases separated the two germline ends. In nucleotides, the CDR3 is TGTGCCAGCAGTGGGCAGGGAAAATGGGACACTGAAGCTTTCTTT. This sequence encodes CASSGQGKWDTEAFF.

This rearrangement joins TRBV28 to TRBJ2-1, with TRBD2 matching 8 bases. This CDR3 is 16 amino acids long. V lost 5 bases and J lost 2; bases outside the gene matches: 8. Germline loops: CDR1 MDHEN, CDR2 SYDVKM. The DNA for the CDR3 is TGTGCCAGCAGTGGGGAGAGCGGGGGCCCCTACAATGAGCAGTTCTTC. Protein product: CASSGESGGPYNEQFF.

The chain's CDR3 is CASTIVWVGSYNSPLHF. Written as DNA, the CDR3 is TGTGCCAGTACCATCGTCTGGGTTGGCTCCTATAATTCACCCCTCCACTTT. This chain joins TRBV19 and TRBJ1-6; D remains unclear. The CDR3 is 17 amino acids. Germline V gene lookup returns CDR1 LNHDA and CDR2 SQIVND (reference sequence). V dropped 7 bases and J dropped 0 bases, with 16 bases sitting between them.

As DNA, the CDR3 is TGTGCCAGCAGCCGCAGTGACAGGGGCTCTGGAAACACCATATATTTT. Residues: CASSRSDRGSGNTIYF. This chain connects TRBV7-9 to TRBJ1-3; TRBD1 aligns across 8 bases. The CDR3 spans 16 residues. Germline V gives CDR1 SEHNR, CDR2 FQNEAQ (reference sequence). J lost 0 bases, V lost 5 bases, and 6 bases had no gene match.

The V gene is TRBV9, the J gene TRBJ2-1, with TRBD1 as a possible D gene (6 bases). Germline assignment: CDR1 SGDLS and CDR2 YYNGEE. Trimming took 4 bases from V and 5 from J, leaving 13 bases between them. The CDR3 has 14 amino acids. The CDR3 loop reads CASSSRTVNNEQFF. The CDR3 bases are TGTGCCAGCAGCAGCCGGACAGTAAACAATGAGCAGTTCTTC.

The chain employs TRBV7-3 and TRBJ1-2; weak D call: TRBD1 (5 bases). The CDR3 is 12 residues long. Trimming cost V 1 base and J 10 bases, with 10 bases left between them. Germline assignment: CDR1 SGHTA and CDR2 FQGTGA. The CDR3 reads CASSLIPGTYTF. CDR3 coding DNA: TGTGCCAGCAGCTTAATCCCTGGGACCTACACCTTC.

The chain uses TRBV6-1 and TRBJ1-5; D unresolved. Germline values: CDR1 MNHNS, CDR2 SASEGT. V was pared by 7 bases and J by 2 bases, with 6 bases between. The CDR3 sequence is 12 residues long. CDR3: CASKVGNQPQHF. The CDR3 DNA reads as TGTGCCAGCAAGGTGGGCAATCAGCCCCAGCATTTT.

This clone was recorded a few times. The rearrangement uses TRBV5-4 and TRBJ2-1; D is undetermined. CDR1 is SGHNT, CDR2 YYREEE, per germline (reference sequence). The CDR3 has 12 amino acids. V was cut by 2 bases and J by 5 bases, with 5 bases left in between. CDR3 sequence reads: CASSFDNNEQFF. Here the CDR3 DNA reads TGTGCCAGCAGCTTTGACAACAATGAGCAGTTCTTC. The variable domain in full, completed from reference TRBV5-4 and TRBJ2-1, reads ETGVTQSPTHLIKTRGQQVTLRCSSQSGHNTVSWYQQALGQGPQFIFQYYREEENGRGNFPPRFSGLQFPNYSSELNVNALELDDSALYLCASSFDNNEQFFGPGTRLTVL.

This chain uses TRBV21-1 with TRBJ2-5. TRBV21-1 is a pseudogene. The CDR3 runs 17 residues. This chain's CDR3 is CASSPPTGPKYQETQYF. The CDR3 nucleotides read TGTGCCAGCAGCCCGCCAACGGGGCCAAAGTACCAAGAGACCCAGTACTTC.

This chain uses TRBV6-6 with TRBJ1-1; D call uncertain. CDR1 and CDR2 (germline): MNHNY, SVGAGI (reference sequence). The CDR3 has 16 amino acids. The V and J ends lost 0 bases and 1 base respectively, with 12 bases between them. This CDR3 is CASSYSPGEGNTEAFF. CDR3 DNA: TGTGCCAGCAGTTACTCTCCCGGGGAGGGGAACACTGAAGCTTTCTTT.

The chain couples TRBV28 to TRBJ2-1, with D perhaps matching TRBD1 or TRBD2 (6 bases each). Germline V CDR1 and CDR2: MDHEN, SYDVKM. This CDR3 contains 13 residues. Trimming took 6 bases from V and 4 from J, leaving 10 bases between them. The CDR3 DNA sequence: TGTGCCAGCAGAACAGGGAGGTACAATGAGCAGTTCTTC. Encoded protein: CASRTGRYNEQFF.

This clone was observed a single time. The CDR3 sequence is CASSPPLRGPSSYEQYF. In DNA, the CDR3 is TGTGCCAGCAGTCCCCCCCTAAGGGGCCCTAGCTCCTACGAGCAGTACTTC. The chain carries TRBV28 and TRBJ2-7; maybe TRBD1 (5 bases). This CDR3 region has 17 residues. Germline CDR1 reads MDHEN; CDR2 reads SYDVKM. Trimming took off 5 bases at V and 0 bases at J, with 20 bases between the two ends.

A remark on this clone: The limits of the CDR3 on the DNA are not certain, so only TCRdb's listed CDR3 is given. The chain combines TRBV5-5 with TRBJ2-7; the table's D call, TRBD1, has no DNA check behind it. The germline V gene encodes CDR1 SGHKS and CDR2 YYEKEE (reference sequence). Including both end residues, the CDR3 is 15 amino acids long. The CDR3 sequence: CASSFGPGGPYEQYF.

V is TRBV29-1 and J is TRBJ2-7; 7 nucleotides match TRBD2. The J segment lost 6 bases and the V segment lost 2 bases, leaving 10 bases of the junction unmatched. Germline V gene lookup returns CDR1 SQVTM and CDR2 ANQGSEA. The CDR3 totals 14 residues. The CDR3 sequence is CSVEREGLRGEQYF. CDR3 nucleotide sequence: TGCAGCGTTGAAAGGGAGGGTCTTCGGGGCGAGCAGTACTTC.

The V call is TRBV14, the J call TRBJ2-1, with 13 bases lining up with TRBD2. After removal of 5 bases from V and 4 bases from J, the junction contained 8 bases not matched to a gene. This CDR3 comprises 17 residues. Germline assignment: CDR1 SGHDN and CDR2 FVKESK. This CDR3 is CASSMGLAGRGYNEQFF. DNA for the CDR3: TGTGCCAGCAGCATGGGACTAGCGGGACGGGGGTACAATGAGCAGTTCTTC.

This chain uses TRBV27 with TRBJ1-2; D not resolved. Trimming cost V 2 bases and J 2 bases, with 9 bases left between them. The germline gives CDR1 MNHEY, CDR2 SMNVEV (reference sequence). This CDR3 has 14 amino acids. The CDR3 here is CASSLTYGNYGYTF. The CDR3 DNA reads as TGTGCCAGCAGTTTAACGTACGGGAACTATGGCTACACCTTC.

The CDR3 loop reads CASSLVGGAPGSPLHF. The CDR3 DNA is TGTGCCAGCAGCTTGGTAGGGGGGGCCCCGGGGTCACCCCTCCACTTT. The V and J genes are TRBV5-4 and TRBJ1-6, with a weak D call TRBD1 (6 bases). Germline V gene lookup returns CDR1 SGHNT and CDR2 YYREEE (reference sequence). There are 16 residues in the CDR3. The ends were cut back, 0 bases at V and 10 bases at J, with 17 bases in the middle.

The rearrangement joins TRBV11-2 to TRBJ1-3, with D perhaps TRBD1 (6 bases). V gave up 5 bases and J gave up 4 bases, with 9 bases separating them. Germline loops: CDR1 SGHAT, CDR2 FQNNGV. CDR3 length: 13 amino acids. The CDR3 is CASSPDRGNTIYF. The CDR3 nucleotides are TGTGCCAGCAGCCCTGACAGGGGAAACACCATATATTTT.

J is TRBJ1-1 and V is TRBV5-1, with D uncertain. Germline CDR1 SGHRS, CDR2 YFSETQ. The V end was cut by 2 bases, the J end by 0 bases, with 5 bases between. The CDR3 has 13 residues. CDR3 residues: CASSFQVNTEAFF. CDR3 bases: TGCGCCAGCAGCTTTCAGGTGAACACTGAAGCTTTCTTT.

The chain has TRBV5-1 and TRBJ2-1; TRBD1 matches 9 bases. V lost 4 bases and J lost 6; bases outside the gene matches: 11. Germline CDR1 is SGHRS and CDR2 is YFSETQ. The CDR3 is 16 amino acids. The CDR3 spells CASSHTGTGYINEQFF. The CDR3 nucleotides are TGCGCCAGCAGCCATACCGGGACAGGGTACATCAATGAGCAGTTCTTC.

The V and J genes are TRBV28 and TRBJ2-7, with D hard to call. Germline loops: CDR1 MDHEN, CDR2 SYDVKM. The CDR3 contains 15 residues. V was pared by 0 bases and J by 2 bases, with 11 bases between. CDR3 protein: CASSLWSQRAYEQYF. The CDR3 coding sequence is TGTGCCAGCAGTTTATGGAGTCAGAGAGCCTACGAGCAGTACTTC.

This chain uses TRBV4-2 with TRBJ2-5; TRBD1 matches at 9 bases. Germline V CDR1 and CDR2: LGHNA, YNFKEQ. The CDR3 has 14 residues. V was pared by 1 base and J by 4 bases, with 1 base of the junction left unmatched. The CDR3 loop reads CASSQGQGGETQYF. In DNA, the CDR3 is TGTGCCAGCAGCCAAGGACAGGGGGGAGAGACCCAGTACTTC.

The V and J genes are TRBV9 and TRBJ2-2; 9 positions agree with TRBD2. The CDR3 sequence is 16 residues long. Germline CDR1 reads SGDLS; CDR2 reads YYNGEE. Trimming cost V 4 bases and J 1 base; bases outside gene matches: 5. CDR3 protein: CASSPGLARNTGELFF. The DNA for the CDR3 is TGTGCCAGCAGCCCTGGACTAGCGAGGAACACCGGGGAGCTGTTTTTT. Full variable domain (rest looked up from reference TRBV9 and TRBJ2-2): DSGVTQTPKHLITATGQRVTLRCSPRSGDLSVYWYQQSLDQGLQFLIQYYNGEERAKGNILERFSAQQFPDLHSELNLSSLELGDSALYFCASSPGLARNTGELFFGEGSRLTVL.

The chain is built from TRBV19 and TRBJ2-2; D might be TRBD1 (5 bases). V gave up 8 bases and J gave up 3 bases, with 10 bases separating them. The length of the CDR3 is 13 residues. Germline V gives CDR1 LNHDA, CDR2 SQIVND (reference sequence). DNA for the CDR3: TGTGCCAGTTTGTCAGGGTACACCGGGGAGCTGTTTTTT. Translating it yields CASLSGYTGELFF.

V gene TRBV30 combines with J gene TRBJ1-1; maybe TRBD1 (6 bases). There are 13 residues in the CDR3. V was clipped by 1 base and J by 3 bases, with 9 bases between them. Germline values: CDR1 GTSNPN, CDR2 SVGIG (reference sequence). The DNA for the CDR3 is TGTGCCTGGAGTGAGGGGACATACACTGAAGCTTTCTTT. Translated, it gives CAWSEGTYTEAFF.

The chain is built from TRBV6-6 and TRBJ2-6; D remains unclear. V was cut by 5 bases and J by 1 base, with 6 bases left in between. The CDR3 covers 14 residues. Germline V gene sequence: CDR1 MNHNY, CDR2 SVGAGI (reference sequence). As DNA, the CDR3 is TGTGCCAGCAGTCCAATTTCTGGGGCCAACGTCCTGACTTTC. Translation gives CASSPISGANVLTF.

In its sample, this clone was seen a few times. The rearrangement joins TRBV5-1 to TRBJ1-3; no firm D call. Per germline, CDR1 SGHRS and CDR2 YFSETQ. CDR3 size: 13 residues. Trimming left V 3 bases short and J 3 bases short, with 7 bases between. CDR3 coding DNA: TGCGCCAGCAGCTCCGACGGTGGAAACACCATATATTTT. Protein sequence: CASSSDGGNTIYF. Filled out from reference TRBV5-1 and TRBJ1-3, the complete variable domain reads KAGVTQTPRYLIKTRGQQVTLSCSPISGHRSVSWYQQTPGQGLQFLFEYFSETQRNKGNFPGRFSGRQFSNSRSEMNVSTLELGDSALYLCASSSDGGNTIYFGEGSWLTVV.